This paragraph covers one T cell receptor (beta chain) sequence. The table came from immunoSEQ multiplex PCR; TCRdb's copy has only in-frame clones and leaves some out. The repertoire holds about 270,000 clones, with around 88% as singletons. Trimming removed 3 bases from V and 1 base from J, with 3 bases in between. Germline CDR1 SNHLY, CDR2 FYNNEI. The CDR3 loop spans 12 amino acids. Individuals drawn from 24 US areas were about 18 to 95 years old. This sample was included in a study of blood T cell repertoires in COVID-19. Sequencing was done on a sample of PBMCs or T cells enriched from blood (not recorded which). This TCR derives from a woman aged 40 to 49 with acute COVID-19. The chain has TRBV2 and TRBJ1-1; D remains unclear. Here the CDR3 DNA reads TGTGCCAGCAGTGAGAGGAACACTGAAGCTTTCTTT. This sequence encodes CASSERNTEAFF.